This T cell receptor (beta chain) was captured by sequencing in a study of PD-1 blockade in classical Hodgkin lymphoma. Findings and limits, study-wide: As was reported, newly diagnosed patients showed lower baseline TCR diversity than healthy donors did. In CD4+ cells, TCR diversity went up significantly by C4D1, but in CD8+ cells it did not.

This CDR3 comprises 12 residues. V lost 3 bases to trimming and J lost 0 bases, with 2 bases between them. Per the germline V gene, CDR1 is SGDLS and CDR2 is YYNGEE. Following autologous stem cell transplantation, relapse occurred in every patient, and exposure to brentuximab vedotin varied. Best responses were complete response, partial response or progressive disease. As concerns this clone: Its antigen is not identified. Other DNA sequences in this specimen translate into the identical CDR3.

Assay used: immunoSEQ multiplex PCR; TCRdb lists only in-frame clones, some missing. This sample carries under 30,000 clones, more than 60% of them seen once, and the ten largest clones take roughly 15%. The sequences come from peripheral blood mononuclear cells (PBMCs), collected before the second cycle of nivolumab. This sequence joins TRBV9 and TRBJ2-3; D is ambiguous. The receptor comes from a human donor with classical Hodgkin lymphoma. The CDR3 bases are TGTGCCAGCAGCGCGAGCACAGATACGCAGTATTTT. Protein sequence: CASSASTDTQYF.